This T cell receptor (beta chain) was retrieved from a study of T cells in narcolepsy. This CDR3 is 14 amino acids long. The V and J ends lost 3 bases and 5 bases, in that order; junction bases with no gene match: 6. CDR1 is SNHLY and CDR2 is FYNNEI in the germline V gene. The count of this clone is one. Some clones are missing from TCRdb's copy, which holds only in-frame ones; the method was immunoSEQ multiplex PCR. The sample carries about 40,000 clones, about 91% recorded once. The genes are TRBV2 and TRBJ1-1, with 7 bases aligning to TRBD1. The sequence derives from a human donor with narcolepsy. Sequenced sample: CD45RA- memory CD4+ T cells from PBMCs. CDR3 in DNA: TGTGCCAGCAGTGAGAGACAGGGCATAACTGAAGCTTTCTTT. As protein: CASSERQGITEAFF.